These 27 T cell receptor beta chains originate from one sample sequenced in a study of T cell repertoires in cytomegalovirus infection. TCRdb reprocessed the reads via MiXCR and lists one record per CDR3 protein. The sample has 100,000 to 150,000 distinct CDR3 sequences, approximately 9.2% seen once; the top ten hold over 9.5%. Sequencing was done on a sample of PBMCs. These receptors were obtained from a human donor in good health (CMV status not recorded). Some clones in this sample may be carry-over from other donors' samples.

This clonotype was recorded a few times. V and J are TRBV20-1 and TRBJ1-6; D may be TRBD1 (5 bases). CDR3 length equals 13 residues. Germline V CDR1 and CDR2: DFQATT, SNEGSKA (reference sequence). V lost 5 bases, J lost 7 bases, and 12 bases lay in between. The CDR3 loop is CSAVRDKNSPLHF. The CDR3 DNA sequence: TGCAGTGCTGTCAGGGATAAGAATTCACCCCTCCACTTT.

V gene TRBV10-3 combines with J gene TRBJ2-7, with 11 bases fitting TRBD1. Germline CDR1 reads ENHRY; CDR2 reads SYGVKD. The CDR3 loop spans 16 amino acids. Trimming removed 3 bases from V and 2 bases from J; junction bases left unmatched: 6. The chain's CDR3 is CAISDPGQGAAYEQYF. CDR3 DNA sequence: TGTGCCATCAGTGACCCCGGACAGGGGGCGGCCTACGAGCAGTACTTC.

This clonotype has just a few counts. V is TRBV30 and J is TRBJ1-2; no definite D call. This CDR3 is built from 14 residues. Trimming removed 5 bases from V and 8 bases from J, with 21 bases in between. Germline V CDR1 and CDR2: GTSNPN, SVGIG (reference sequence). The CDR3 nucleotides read TGTGCCTGGGTTTGGGCTCCGGAAGTTTCGGGCTACACCTTC. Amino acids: CAWVWAPEVSGYTF.

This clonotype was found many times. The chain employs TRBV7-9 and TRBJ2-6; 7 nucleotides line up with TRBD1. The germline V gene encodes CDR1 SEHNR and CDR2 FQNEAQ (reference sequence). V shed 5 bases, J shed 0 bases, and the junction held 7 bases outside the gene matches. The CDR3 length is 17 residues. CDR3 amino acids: CASSGTGDPSGANVLTF. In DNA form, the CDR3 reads TGTGCCAGCAGCGGTACAGGGGACCCCTCTGGGGCCAACGTCCTGACTTTC.

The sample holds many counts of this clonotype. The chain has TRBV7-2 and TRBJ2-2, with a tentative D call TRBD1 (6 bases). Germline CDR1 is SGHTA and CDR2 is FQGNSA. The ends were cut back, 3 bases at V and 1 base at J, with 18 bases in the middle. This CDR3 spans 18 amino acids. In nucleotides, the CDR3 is TGTGCCAGCAGCTTGTTAAGTGGGGGCAAGCTGAACACCGGGGAGCTGTTTTTT. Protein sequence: CASSLLSGGKLNTGELFF.

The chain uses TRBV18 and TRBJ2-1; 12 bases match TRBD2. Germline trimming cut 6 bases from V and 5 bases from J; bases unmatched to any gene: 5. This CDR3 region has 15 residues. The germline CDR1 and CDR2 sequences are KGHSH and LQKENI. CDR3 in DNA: TGTGCCAGCTCGCCGAGACTAGCGGGGGACAATGAGCAGTTCTTC. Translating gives CASSPRLAGDNEQFF.

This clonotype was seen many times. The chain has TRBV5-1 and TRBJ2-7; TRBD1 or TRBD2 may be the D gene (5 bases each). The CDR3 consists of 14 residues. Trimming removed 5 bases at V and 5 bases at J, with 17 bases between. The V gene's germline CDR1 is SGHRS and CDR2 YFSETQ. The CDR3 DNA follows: TGCGCCAGCAGGCAGACGGGTTTGGGGGACGAGCAGTACTTC. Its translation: CASRQTGLGDEQYF.

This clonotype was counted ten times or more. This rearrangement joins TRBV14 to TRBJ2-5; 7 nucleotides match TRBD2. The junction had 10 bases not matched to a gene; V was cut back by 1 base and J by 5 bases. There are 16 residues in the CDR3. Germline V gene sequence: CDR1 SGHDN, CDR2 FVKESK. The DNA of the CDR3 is TGTGCCAGCAGCCAAGGAGCTCGGGGGGACGTGGAGACCCAGTACTTC. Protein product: CASSQGARGDVETQYF.

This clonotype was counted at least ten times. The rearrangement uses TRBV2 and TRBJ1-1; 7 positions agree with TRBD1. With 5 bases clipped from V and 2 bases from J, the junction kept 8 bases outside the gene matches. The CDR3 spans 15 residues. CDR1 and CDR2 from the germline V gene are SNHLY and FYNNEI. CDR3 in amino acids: CASSSQGLGNTEAFF. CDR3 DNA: TGTGCCAGCAGTTCACAGGGGTTGGGAAACACTGAAGCTTTCTTT. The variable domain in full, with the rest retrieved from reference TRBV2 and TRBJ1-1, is EPEVTQTPSHQVTQMGQEVILRCVPISNHLYFYWYRQILGQKVEFLVSFYNNEISEKSEIFDDQFSVERPDGSNFTLKIRSTKLEDSAMYFCASSSQGLGNTEAFFGQGTRLTVV.

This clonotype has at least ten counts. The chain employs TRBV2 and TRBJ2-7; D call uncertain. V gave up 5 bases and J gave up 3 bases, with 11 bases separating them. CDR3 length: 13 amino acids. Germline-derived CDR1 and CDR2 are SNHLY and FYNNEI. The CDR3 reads CASSFTAVYEQYF. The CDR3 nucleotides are TGTGCCAGCAGTTTTACTGCGGTCTACGAGCAGTACTTC.

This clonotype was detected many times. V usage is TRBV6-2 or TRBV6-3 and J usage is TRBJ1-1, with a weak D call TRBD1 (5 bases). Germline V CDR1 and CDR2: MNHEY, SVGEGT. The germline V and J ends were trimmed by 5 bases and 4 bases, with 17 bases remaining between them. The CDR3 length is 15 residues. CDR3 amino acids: CASSTQGGNFTEAFF. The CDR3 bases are TGTGCCAGCAGTACCCAGGGTGGAAACTTCACTGAAGCTTTCTTT.

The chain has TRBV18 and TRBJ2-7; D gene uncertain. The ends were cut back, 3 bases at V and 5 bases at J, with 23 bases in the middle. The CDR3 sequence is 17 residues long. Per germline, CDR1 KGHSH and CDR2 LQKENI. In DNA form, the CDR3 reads TGTGCCAGCTCACCCCATGGGCGTCGGATTTTTGGAGACGAGCAGTACTTC. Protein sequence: CASSPHGRRIFGDEQYF.

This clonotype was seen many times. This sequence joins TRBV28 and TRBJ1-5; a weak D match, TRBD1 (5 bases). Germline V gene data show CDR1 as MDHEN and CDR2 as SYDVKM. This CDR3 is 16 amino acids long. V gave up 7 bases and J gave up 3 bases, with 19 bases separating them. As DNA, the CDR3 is TGTGCCAGCACTCTGGGGGGGGTCCTTAACAATCAGCCCCAGCATTTT. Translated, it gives CASTLGGVLNNQPQHF.

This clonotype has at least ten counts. In nucleotides, the CDR3 is TGTGCCAGCAGCCAAGACAATAGGGGCCCAGAGACCCAGTACTTC. It codes for CASSQDNRGPETQYF. The rearrangement joins TRBV4-2 to TRBJ2-5; maybe TRBD1 (5 bases). CDR1 and CDR2 (germline): LGHNA, YNFKEQ. The CDR3 spans 15 residues. Trimming took off 0 bases at V and 4 bases at J, with 12 bases between the two ends.

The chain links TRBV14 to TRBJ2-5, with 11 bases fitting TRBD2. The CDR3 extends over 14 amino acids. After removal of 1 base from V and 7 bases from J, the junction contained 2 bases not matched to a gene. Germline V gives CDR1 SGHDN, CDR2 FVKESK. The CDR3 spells CASSQGGLAGTQYF. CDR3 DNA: TGTGCCAGCAGCCAAGGAGGACTAGCGGGGACCCAGTACTTC.

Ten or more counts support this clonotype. This CDR3 reads CASSFVGNQPQHF. In DNA, the CDR3 is TGTGCCAGCAGTTTCGTGGGAAATCAGCCCCAGCATTTT. J is TRBJ1-5 and V is TRBV28, with D uncertain. Deletions cut 3 bases from V and 4 bases from J, with 7 bases between. In germline, CDR1 is MDHEN, CDR2 SYDVKM. The CDR3 has 13 residues.

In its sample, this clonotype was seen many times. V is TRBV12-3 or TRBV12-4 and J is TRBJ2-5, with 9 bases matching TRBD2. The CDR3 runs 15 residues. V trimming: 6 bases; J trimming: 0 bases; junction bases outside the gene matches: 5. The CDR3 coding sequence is TGTGCCAGCAGCGTTAGCGGGGGCCACCAAGAGACCCAGTACTTC. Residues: CASSVSGGHQETQYF.

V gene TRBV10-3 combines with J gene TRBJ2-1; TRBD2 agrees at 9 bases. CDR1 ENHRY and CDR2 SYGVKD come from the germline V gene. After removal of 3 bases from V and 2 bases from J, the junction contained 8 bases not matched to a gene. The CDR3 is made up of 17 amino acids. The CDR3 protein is CAISDPTSGPTYNEQFF. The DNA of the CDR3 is TGTGCCATCAGTGACCCAACTAGCGGGCCTACCTACAATGAGCAGTTCTTC.

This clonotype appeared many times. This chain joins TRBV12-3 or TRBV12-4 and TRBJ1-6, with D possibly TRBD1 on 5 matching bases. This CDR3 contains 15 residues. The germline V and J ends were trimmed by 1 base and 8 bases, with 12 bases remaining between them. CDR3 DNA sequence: TGTGCCAGCAGTTTAGAAGGCAGGGTCGATTCACCCCTCCACTTT. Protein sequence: CASSLEGRVDSPLHF.

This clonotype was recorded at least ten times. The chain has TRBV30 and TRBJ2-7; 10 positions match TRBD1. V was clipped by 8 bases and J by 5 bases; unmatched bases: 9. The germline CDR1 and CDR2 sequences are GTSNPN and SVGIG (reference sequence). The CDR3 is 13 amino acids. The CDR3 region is CAGEVDRGNEQYF. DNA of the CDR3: TGTGCCGGAGAAGTGGACAGGGGGAACGAGCAGTACTTC.

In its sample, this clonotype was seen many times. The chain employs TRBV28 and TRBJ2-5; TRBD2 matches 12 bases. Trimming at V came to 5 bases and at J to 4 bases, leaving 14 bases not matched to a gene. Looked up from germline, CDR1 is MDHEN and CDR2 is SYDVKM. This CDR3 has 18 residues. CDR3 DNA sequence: TGTGCCAGCAGTGATCACAAGACTAGCGGGGGAGGCGTAGAGACCCAGTACTTC. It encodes CASSDHKTSGGGVETQYF.

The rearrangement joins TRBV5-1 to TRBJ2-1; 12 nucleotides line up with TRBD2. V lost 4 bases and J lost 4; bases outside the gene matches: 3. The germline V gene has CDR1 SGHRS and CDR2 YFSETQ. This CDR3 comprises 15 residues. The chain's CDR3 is CASSTGTSGYNEQFF. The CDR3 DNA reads TGCGCCAGCAGCACCGGGACTAGCGGGTACAATGAGCAGTTCTTC.

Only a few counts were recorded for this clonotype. The CDR3 DNA reads as TGCGCCAGCAGCTCTAGCGGGGGGCGCGTATTCTTC. It specifies CASSSSGGRVFF. The chain recombines TRBV5-1 with TRBJ2-1; TRBD2 matches at 11 bases. V dropped 3 bases and J dropped 16; count of bases not matched to a gene: 6. Germline V gene lookup returns CDR1 SGHRS and CDR2 YFSETQ. CDR3 length: 12 residues. Variable domain in full (rest from reference TRBV5-1 and TRBJ2-1): KAGVTQTPRYLIKTRGQQVTLSCSPISGHRSVSWYQQTPGQGLQFLFEYFSETQRNKGNFPGRFSGRQFSNSRSEMNVSTLELGDSALYLCASSSSGGRVFFGPGTRLTVL.

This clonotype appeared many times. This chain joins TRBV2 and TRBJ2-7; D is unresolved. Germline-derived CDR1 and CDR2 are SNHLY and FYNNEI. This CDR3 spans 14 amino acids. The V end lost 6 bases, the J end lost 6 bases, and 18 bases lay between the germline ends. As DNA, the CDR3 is TGTGCCAGCAGACAGACATTCATCCGGCTCGAGCAGTACTTC. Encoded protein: CASRQTFIRLEQYF.

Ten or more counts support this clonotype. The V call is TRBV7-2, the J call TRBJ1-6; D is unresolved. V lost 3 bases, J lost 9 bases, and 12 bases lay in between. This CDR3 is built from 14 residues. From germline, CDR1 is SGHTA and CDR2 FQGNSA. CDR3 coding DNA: TGTGCCAGCAGCTTCAGGACCCCAGGTTCACCCCTCCACTTT. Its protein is CASSFRTPGSPLHF. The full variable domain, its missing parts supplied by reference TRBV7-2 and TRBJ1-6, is GAGVSQSPSNKVTEKGKDVELRCDPISGHTALYWYRQSLGQGLEFLIYFQGNSAPDKSGLPSDRFSAERTGGSVSTLTIQRTQQEDSAVYLCASSFRTPGSPLHFGNGTRLTVT.

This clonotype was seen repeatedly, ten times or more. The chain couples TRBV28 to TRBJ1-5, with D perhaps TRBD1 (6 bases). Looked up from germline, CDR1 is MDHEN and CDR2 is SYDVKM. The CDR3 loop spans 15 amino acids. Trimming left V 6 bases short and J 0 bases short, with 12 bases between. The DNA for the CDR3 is TGTGCCAGCAGCCCCACAGGGTCTAGCAATCAGCCCCAGCATTTT. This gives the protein CASSPTGSSNQPQHF.

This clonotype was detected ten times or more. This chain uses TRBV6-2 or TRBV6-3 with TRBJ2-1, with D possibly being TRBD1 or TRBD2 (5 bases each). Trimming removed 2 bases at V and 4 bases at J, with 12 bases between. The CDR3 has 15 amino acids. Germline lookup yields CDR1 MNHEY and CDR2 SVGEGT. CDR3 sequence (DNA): TGTGCCAGCAGTTACGCTAGGGACGGTTACAATGAGCAGTTCTTC. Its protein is CASSYARDGYNEQFF.